This T cell receptor beta chain was captured by sequencing in a study of blood T cell repertoires in COVID-19. The CDR3 consists of 13 residues. V lost 4 bases, J lost 6 bases, and 6 bases stayed unmatched. Germline V gene sequence: CDR1 SGHRS, CDR2 YFSETQ. Libraries were prepared by immunoSEQ multiplex PCR; TCRdb keeps only in-frame clonotypes and omits some of them. The table lists about 280,000 clones, roughly 80% of them singletons. The material sequenced was peripheral blood. V is TRBV5-1 and J is TRBJ2-7; the match to TRBD1 covers 8 bases. This receptor was taken from a woman aged 45-59 years who had recovered from COVID-19. CDR3 bases: TGCGCCAGCAGCGACGGACAGGGATTCGAGCAGTACTTC. It yields the protein CASSDGQGFEQYF.